The 6 T cell receptor beta chains listed next were all sequenced from one sample in a study of B cell selection in AIRE deficiency. Libraries were prepared by immunoSEQ multiplex PCR; TCRdb keeps only in-frame clonotypes and omits some of them. The sample contains about 23,000 clones, roughly 97% of which appear only once. Sorting defined conventional CD4 T cells as CD4+CD127+. The sample comprised conventional CD4+ T cells sorted from PBMCs. These receptor sequences come from a human donor with AIRE deficiency.

The chain has TRBV5-4 and TRBJ1-2; 8 nucleotides match TRBD1. In germline, CDR1 is SGHNT, CDR2 YYREEE (reference sequence). CDR3 length: 15 residues. Losses at the gene ends were 1 base for V and 5 bases for J; bases not matched to a gene: 7. The CDR3 DNA follows: TGTGCCAGCAGCTTGCGGGGGACAGGCGAGTATGGCTACACCTTC. Its translation: CASSLRGTGEYGYTF.

A single count supports this clone. This chain joins TRBV11-3 and TRBJ1-4; D possibly corresponds to TRBD1 (6 bases). The CDR3 totals 13 residues. Germline V gives CDR1 SGHNT, CDR2 YENEEA. The V gene lost 4 bases and the J gene lost 7 bases, with 10 bases spanning the gap. The CDR3, as DNA: TGTGCCAGCAGCTCAACAGGGTTTGAAAAACTGTTTTTT. This sequence encodes CASSSTGFEKLFF.

The V and J genes are TRBV6-1 and TRBJ1-1; a possible D gene is TRBD1 (6 bases). V shed 4 bases and J shed 5 bases, with 14 bases lying between them. The CDR3 sequence is 14 residues long. Germline assignment: CDR1 MNHNS and CDR2 SASEGT. CDR3 residues: CASSAEERGTEAFF. CDR3 nucleotide sequence: TGTGCCAGCAGTGCTGAAGAAAGGGGGACTGAAGCTTTCTTT.

The chain has TRBV5-1 and TRBJ2-5, with D perhaps matching TRBD2 (5 bases). With 0 bases removed from V and 5 bases from J, the gap between germline ends came to 11 bases. Germline V gene lookup returns CDR1 SGHRS and CDR2 YFSETQ. The CDR3 has 14 residues. The CDR3 sequence is CASSLVSGYETQYF. CDR3 nucleotide sequence: TGCGCCAGCAGCTTGGTATCGGGATATGAGACCCAGTACTTC. Based on the CDR3 plus reference TRBV5-1 and TRBJ2-5, the full variable domain is KAGVTQTPRYLIKTRGQQVTLSCSPISGHRSVSWYQQTPGQGLQFLFEYFSETQRNKGNFPGRFSGRQFSNSRSEMNVSTLELGDSALYLCASSLVSGYETQYFGPGTRLLVL.

This chain links TRBV30 with TRBJ2-5; 11 nucleotides line up with TRBD1. V lost 2 bases, J lost 5 bases, and 7 bases stayed unmatched. CDR1 is GTSNPN, CDR2 SVGIG, per germline (reference sequence). The CDR3 runs 15 residues. The CDR3 is CAWSTGQGAKETQYF. DNA of the CDR3: TGTGCCTGGAGTACCGGACAGGGGGCTAAGGAGACCCAGTACTTC.

This chain uses TRBV7-9 with TRBJ1-2; weak D call: TRBD1 (5 bases). The germline gives CDR1 SEHNR, CDR2 FQNEAQ (reference sequence). CDR3 length: 13 residues. V was trimmed by 5 bases and J by 9 bases, leaving 16 bases between them. The CDR3 DNA reads as TGTGCCAGCAGCGAAATCGGGCAGGGTAGCTACACCTTC. Its protein product is CASSEIGQGSYTF. Full variable domain (remainder filled in from reference TRBV7-9 and TRBJ1-2): DTGVSQNPRHKITKRGQNVTFRCDPISEHNRLYWYRQTLGQGPEFLTYFQNEAQLEKSRLLSDRFSAERPKGSFSTLEIQRTEQGDSAMYLCASSEIGQGSYTFGSGTRLTVV.